A single TCR beta chain is shown here with its context. Its antigen is still unknown. This sample was taken from a study of T cell responses to AZD1222 COVID-19 vaccine. Profiled with immunoSEQ multiplex PCR; TCRdb holds only in-frame clones, not every one. The sample contains around 140,000 clones, 92% of which appear only once. Study results and caveats: Regions 160-218 and 743-854 dominated among vaccine-associated CD4 TCRs spanning spike.

Germline CDR1 MNHEY, CDR2 SMNVEV (reference sequence). Trimming took off 5 bases at V and 0 bases at J, with 8 bases between the two ends. This CDR3 spans 14 amino acids. The origin of this receptor is an adult in good health. The rearrangement joins TRBV27 to TRBJ2-4; D not resolved. Sequenced material: peripheral blood, taken on day 0 of AZD1222 vaccination. CDR3 amino acids: CASSLPPAKNIQYF. DNA for the CDR3: TGTGCCAGCAGTCTTCCGCCAGCCAAAAACATTCAGTACTTC.